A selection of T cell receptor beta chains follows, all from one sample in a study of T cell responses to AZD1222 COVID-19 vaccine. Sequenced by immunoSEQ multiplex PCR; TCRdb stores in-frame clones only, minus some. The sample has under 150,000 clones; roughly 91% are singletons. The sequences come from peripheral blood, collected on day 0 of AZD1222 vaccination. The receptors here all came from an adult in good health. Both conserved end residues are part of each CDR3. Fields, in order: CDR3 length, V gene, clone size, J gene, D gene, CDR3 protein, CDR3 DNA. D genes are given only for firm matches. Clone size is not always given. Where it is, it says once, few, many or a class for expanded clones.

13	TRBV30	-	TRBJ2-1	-	CAWGGWPANEQFF	TGTGCCTGGGGGGGGTGGCCAGCCAATGAGCAGTTCTTC
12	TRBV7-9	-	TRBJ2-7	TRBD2	CASMGAGVEQYF	TGTGCCAGCATGGGAGCGGGAGTCGAGCAGTACTTC
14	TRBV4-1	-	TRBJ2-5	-	CASSQDHVMETQYF	TGCGCCAGCAGCCAAGATCATGTGATGGAGACCCAGTACTTC
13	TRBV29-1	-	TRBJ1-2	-	CSVVIAGRNAYTF	TGCAGCGTTGTAATCGCAGGGCGGAATGCCTACACCTTC
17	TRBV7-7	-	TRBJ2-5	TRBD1	CAVTGGTPLASQGTQYF	TGTGCCGTAACAGGGGGCACCCCTCTAGCCTCCCAGGGGACCCAGTACTTC
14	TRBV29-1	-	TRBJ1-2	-	CSVEPRGGNYGYTF	TGCAGCGTTGAACCCAGGGGAGGGAACTATGGCTACACCTTC
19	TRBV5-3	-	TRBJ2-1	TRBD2	CARSLEGLAGGSSYNEQFF	TGTGCCAGAAGCTTGGAGGGACTAGCGGGGGGCAGTTCCTACAATGAGCAGTTCTTC
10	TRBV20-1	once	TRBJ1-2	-	CSAGDKVSTF	TGCAGTGCAGGGGACAAGGTATCCACCTTC
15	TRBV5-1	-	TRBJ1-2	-	CASSLPGLLDYGYTF	TGCGCCAGCAGCTTGCCCGGGCTTTTAGACTATGGCTACACCTTC
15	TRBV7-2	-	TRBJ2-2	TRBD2	CASSLGTSGTGELFF	TGTGCCAGCAGCTTGGGCACTAGCGGAACCGGGGAGCTGTTTTTT